The present TCR beta chain was sequenced within a study of T-cell reconstitution after alpha-beta-depleted transplantation in children. Study-level points and caveats: At day 60, the high TCRbeta diversity found in some patients originated from recipient T cells and thymic progenitors that had survived. When one year had passed after transplant, most T-cell counts and diversity came from newly produced T cells. Alpha-beta T cells present about two months after transplant were reported to originate from several hundred expanded graft clones.

The J segment lost 5 bases and the V segment lost 6 bases, leaving 9 bases of the junction unmatched. The CDR3 sequence is 14 residues long. TCRbeta library construction was performed incorporating unique molecular identifiers. MiXCR, run by TCRdb on the PCR reads, gives a single entry per CDR3 protein. The profile shows around 240,000 distinct CDR3 sequences, 6.5% to 9% of them singletons. This clonotype was detected many times. Its specificity is not known. This specimen was PBMCs, mostly from graft donor cells, taken 180 days after TCRalphabeta/CD19-depleted stem cell transplant. The sequence derives from a male patient between 5 and 17 years old who had a stem cell transplant for acute lymphoblastic leukemia, so the T cells may come from the graft donor. The chain joins TRBV12-3 or TRBV12-4 to TRBJ2-5, with 7 bases that match TRBD1. The CDR3 loop reads CASSYDRARETQYF. CDR3 bases: TGTGCCAGCAGCTACGACAGGGCCAGGGAGACCCAGTACTTC.